Sequencing of this T cell receptor beta chain was carried out in a study of beta chain features in type 1 diabetes. Regarding the study as a whole: Type 1 diabetes patients showed a moderate but significant shortening of TCRB CDR3s in all four CD4+ subsets. There was a possibility that cDNA sequencing over-represented cells with high TCR expression. In comparison with healthy donors, patients had naive, central memory and Treg TCRB repertoires that appeared more similar.

Stem cell-like memory, regulatory, central memory and naive CD4+ cells were sorted via CD45RO/CCR7/CD25/CD127/CD95/CD27. As to this clone: The antigen is not known.

Expressed TCRB transcripts got sequenced, as all isolated RNA was reverse transcribed. The read count averaged about 3.57 million across naive, central memory and regulatory T cell samples. Repertoires were generated with immunoSEQ multiplex PCR, while TCRdb's copy carries only in-frame clones and drops some. In the table there are 55,000 to 85,000 clones, about 48% of which are singletons. The TCR originated in a man younger than 40 with type 1 diabetes. Material: central memory CD4+ T cells from blood.

This chain's CDR3 is CASSLFGLKREQYF. The CDR3 DNA reads as TGCGCCAGCAGCTTGTTCGGATTAAAGCGCGAGCAGTACTTC. The V and J genes are TRBV5-1 and TRBJ2-7; no reliable D call. V lost 1 base to trimming and J lost 6 bases, with 14 bases between them. From germline, CDR1 is SGHRS and CDR2 YFSETQ. The CDR3 is 14 residues long.